This T cell receptor (beta chain) is from a study of blood T cell repertoires in COVID-19. Study at large: Specimens from acute and convalescent COVID-19 originated in the United States, Italy and Spain. Sources were T cells, B-cell-depleted T cells, or PBMCs; the material itself was cDNA or gDNA.

The germline V gene has CDR1 LNHNV and CDR2 YYDKDF (reference sequence). The CDR3 length is 14 residues. Trimming cost V 3 bases and J 8 bases, with 13 bases left between them. Per the original data handling: Amplification from reference gene primers served as the basis for estimated nucleated cell counts. The method was immunoSEQ multiplex PCR; TCRdb's version includes in-frame clones alone and lacks a portion of them. V and J calls and clone size are those listed in that table; D and trimming were worked out from the DNA. This table holds just under 300,000 clones, about 87% found once. The sample taken for sequencing was peripheral blood. This chain uses TRBV15 with TRBJ1-4; tentative D call: TRBD1 (5 bases). The sequence came from a man between 65 and 80 years old with acute or convalescent COVID-19. The CDR3 reads CATSRGGGGEKLFF. Written as DNA, the CDR3 is TGTGCCACCAGCAGGGGGGGAGGTGGGGAAAAACTGTTTTTT.